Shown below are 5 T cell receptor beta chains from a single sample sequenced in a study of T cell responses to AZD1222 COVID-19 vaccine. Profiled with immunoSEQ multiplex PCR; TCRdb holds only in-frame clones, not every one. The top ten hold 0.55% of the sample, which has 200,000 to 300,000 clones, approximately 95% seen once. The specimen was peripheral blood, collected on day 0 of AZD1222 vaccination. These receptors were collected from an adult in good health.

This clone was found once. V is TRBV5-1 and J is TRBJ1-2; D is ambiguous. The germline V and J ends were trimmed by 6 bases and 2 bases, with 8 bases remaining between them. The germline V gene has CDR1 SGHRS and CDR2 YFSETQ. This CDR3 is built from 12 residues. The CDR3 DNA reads TGCGCCAGCACAGACACGAACTATGGCTACACCTTC. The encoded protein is CASTDTNYGYTF.

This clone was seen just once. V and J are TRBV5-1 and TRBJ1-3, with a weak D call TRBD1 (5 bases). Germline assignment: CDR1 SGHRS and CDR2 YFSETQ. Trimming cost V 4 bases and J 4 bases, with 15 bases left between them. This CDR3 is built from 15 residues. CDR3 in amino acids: CASSPQVPQGNTIYF. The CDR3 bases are TGCGCCAGCAGCCCACAGGTCCCGCAGGGAAACACCATATATTTT.

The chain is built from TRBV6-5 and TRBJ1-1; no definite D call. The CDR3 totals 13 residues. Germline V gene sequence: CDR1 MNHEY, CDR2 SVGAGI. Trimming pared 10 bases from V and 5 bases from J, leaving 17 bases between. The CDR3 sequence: CATAPAGWTEAFF. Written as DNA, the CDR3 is TGTGCCACCGCCCCGGCCGGTTGGACTGAAGCTTTCTTT.

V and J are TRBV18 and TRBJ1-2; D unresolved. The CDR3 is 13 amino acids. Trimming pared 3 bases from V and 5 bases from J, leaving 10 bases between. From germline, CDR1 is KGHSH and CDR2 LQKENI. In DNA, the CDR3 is TGTGCCAGCTCACCGAGAGAGACGTATGGCTACACCTTC. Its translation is CASSPRETYGYTF.

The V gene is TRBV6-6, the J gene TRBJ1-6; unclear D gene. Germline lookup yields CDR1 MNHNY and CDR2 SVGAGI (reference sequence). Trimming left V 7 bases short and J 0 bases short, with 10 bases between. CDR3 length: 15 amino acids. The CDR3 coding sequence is TGTGCCAGCATAATGGGGAGCTCCTATAATTCACCCCTCCACTTT. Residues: CASIMGSSYNSPLHF.